This TCR beta chain was recovered during a study of cytomegalovirus exposure and HLA in healthy donors. Trimming pared 0 bases from V and 1 base from J, leaving 13 bases between. Germline CDR1 is SGHRS and CDR2 is YFSETQ. This CDR3 contains 16 residues. Both 60 Vbeta primers and 13 Jbeta primers went into the PCR. Generated by immunoSEQ multiplex PCR, the TCRdb table keeps only in-frame clones and is missing some. The repertoire holds approximately 100,000 clones, with about 78% as singletons. This chain joins TRBV5-1 and TRBJ2-5, with D possibly matching TRBD2 (7 bases). Sequencing was done on a sample of PBMCs. The sequence was obtained from a woman in her thirties or forties in good health and CMV-seropositive. The CDR3 region is CASSLDPAGAQETQYF. The CDR3 DNA follows: TGCGCCAGCAGCTTGGATCCTGCGGGGGCCCAAGAGACCCAGTACTTC.